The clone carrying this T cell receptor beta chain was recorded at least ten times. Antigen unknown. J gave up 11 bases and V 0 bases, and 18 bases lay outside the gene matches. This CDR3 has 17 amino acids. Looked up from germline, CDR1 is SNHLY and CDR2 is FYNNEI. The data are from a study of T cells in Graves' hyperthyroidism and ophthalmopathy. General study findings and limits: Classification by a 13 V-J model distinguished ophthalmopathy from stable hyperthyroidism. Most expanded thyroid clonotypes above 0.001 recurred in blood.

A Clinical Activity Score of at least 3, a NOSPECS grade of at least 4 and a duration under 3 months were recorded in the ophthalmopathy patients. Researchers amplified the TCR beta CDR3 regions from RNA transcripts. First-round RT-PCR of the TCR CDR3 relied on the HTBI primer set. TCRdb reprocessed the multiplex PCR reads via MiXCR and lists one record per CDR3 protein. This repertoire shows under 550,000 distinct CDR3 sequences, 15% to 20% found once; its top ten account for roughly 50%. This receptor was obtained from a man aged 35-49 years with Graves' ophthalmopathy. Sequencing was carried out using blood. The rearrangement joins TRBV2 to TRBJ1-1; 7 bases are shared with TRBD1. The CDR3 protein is CASSEALLAGGIPKAFF. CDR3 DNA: TGTGCCAGCAGTGAAGCGCTTTTGGCAGGGGGAATCCCTAAGGCTTTCTTT.